In this sample, the clone carrying this TCR beta chain turned up many times. Sequencing libraries for TCR beta were prepared with iRepertoire HTBI primers and Arm-PCR of CDR3 regions. TCRdb passed the multiplex PCR reads through MiXCR, listing each CDR3 protein once. The table includes roughly 380,000 distinct CDR3 sequences, 15% to 19% detected once. CDR1 is ENHRY, CDR2 SYGVKD, per germline. The CDR3 is 16 residues long. V shed 2 bases and J shed 7 bases, with 18 bases lying between them. This sample stems from a study of regulatory T cells in long-lasting Graves disease. Time point indicated: newly diagnosed GD, antithyroid drugs for less than 3 months. From RNA extracted from PBMCs, the TCR library was made.

The TCR originated in a female donor with Graves disease. The sample consisted of peripheral blood mononuclear cells (PBMCs), taken at new diagnosis, from a patient treated with antithyroid drugs. The rearrangement uses TRBV10-3 and TRBJ1-5; D is ambiguous. The CDR3 DNA sequence: TGTGCCATCAGTGAGCTTAGGGCACGGGGAGGACAGCCCCAGCATTTT. As protein: CAISELRARGGQPQHF.